The 12 T cell receptor beta chains presented below share a single source sample, sequenced in a study of blood T cells in healthy people across ages. A sample-barcoded 5' primer and a J-beta primer mix were used in a second PCR of roughly 7 to 11 cycles. Via MiXCR, TCRdb re-called the 5' RACE reads, giving one row per CDR3 protein. The table records 700,000 to 900,000 distinct CDR3 sequences, roughly 24% of them present only once. These data are also associated with another study on T cells of mothers and their children.

The sample comprised blood. The receptors shown here come from a boy aged 5-17 years in good health.

The J gene is TRBJ2-3, the V gene TRBV5-5, with D tentatively TRBD1 (5 bases). There are 14 residues in the CDR3. The V gene lost 5 bases and the J gene lost 5 bases, with 15 bases spanning the gap. CDR1 and CDR2 from the germline V gene are SGHKS and YYEKEE (reference sequence). In DNA, the CDR3 is TGTGCCAGCAGGGATGAAAGGGGCGGAGATACGCAGTATTTT. This codes for CASRDERGGDTQYF.

This clonotype has just a few counts. The rearrangement uses TRBV30 and TRBJ1-6; TRBD1 aligns across 12 bases. CDR3 size: 13 residues. Germline CDR1 GTSNPN, CDR2 SVGIG (reference sequence). The ends lost 5 bases at V and 10 bases at J; junction bases unmatched: 3. In DNA, the CDR3 is TGTGCCTGGCGGGACAGGGGGCACTCACCCCTCCACTTT. Translated, it gives CAWRDRGHSPLHF.

This clonotype was seen a handful of times. The rearrangement uses TRBV15 and TRBJ1-1; D is unclear. CDR1 is LNHNV, CDR2 YYDKDF, per germline (reference sequence). CDR3 length: 15 amino acids. V was cut by 0 bases and J by 1 base, with 9 bases left in between. The CDR3, as DNA: TGTGCCACCAGCAGAGATCCCGGACCGAACACTGAAGCTTTCTTT. Its protein product is CATSRDPGPNTEAFF.

This clonotype has more than one count but fewer than ten. The V call is TRBV7-9, the J call TRBJ1-4; D not resolved. The CDR3 sequence is 15 residues long. Trimming took off 4 bases at V and 7 bases at J, with 16 bases between the two ends. CDR1 SEHNR and CDR2 FQNEAQ come from the germline V gene (reference sequence). The CDR3 nucleotides are TGTGCCAGCAGCTCCCCGGGAGGGCTCGTTGAAAAACTGTTTTTT. It translates to CASSSPGGLVEKLFF.

Remarks on this clonotype: Germline and junction disagree at one end, which may indicate a read error. This chain joins TRBV7-9 and TRBJ2-2, with unresolved D. The CDR3 is 15 amino acids. Germline CDR1 and CDR2: SEHNR and FQNEAQ (reference sequence). The CDR3 DNA follows: TGCGCCAGCAGCTCCCGGAGCGCGAACACCGGGGAGCTGTTTTTT. Protein sequence: CASSSRSANTGELFF.

In its sample, this clonotype was seen a few times. The V gene is TRBV27, the J gene TRBJ2-2, with D uncertain. Trimming removed 0 bases from V and 3 bases from J, with 8 bases in between. This CDR3 comprises 15 residues. From germline, CDR1 is MNHEY and CDR2 SMNVEV (reference sequence). In DNA form, the CDR3 reads TGTGCCAGCAGTTTATCAGGGCTGTACACCGGGGAGCTGTTTTTT. This sequence encodes CASSLSGLYTGELFF.

J is TRBJ2-7 and V is TRBV2; D is unresolved. Trimming removed 5 bases from V and 8 bases from J, with 19 bases in between. Per the germline V gene, CDR1 is SNHLY and CDR2 is FYNNEI. The CDR3 contains 14 residues. The CDR3 DNA sequence: TGTGCCAGCAGTCAGTCAGCCCCTACGGAGAAGCAGTACTTC. Translating gives CASSQSAPTEKQYF.

This clonotype was picked up a small number of times. The chain uses TRBV12-3 or TRBV12-4 and TRBJ2-1; D is perhaps TRBD2 (5 bases). This CDR3 has 14 residues. Trimming left V 3 bases short and J 6 bases short, with 12 bases between. CDR3 residues: CASSLDREGNEQFF. CDR3 in DNA: TGTGCCAGCAGTTTGGACCGGGAAGGCAATGAGCAGTTCTTC.

The V gene is TRBV7-9, the J gene TRBJ2-3, with 10 bases lining up with TRBD2. With 5 bases clipped from V and 0 bases from J, the junction kept 5 bases outside the gene matches. CDR1 and CDR2 (germline): SEHNR, FQNEAQ (reference sequence). This CDR3 is built from 16 residues. The CDR3 region has the DNA TGTGCCAGCAGCCTAGGACTAGCGGTTAGCACAGATACGCAGTATTTT. It codes for CASSLGLAVSTDTQYF.

In its sample, this clonotype was seen a few times. The V gene is TRBV7-2, the J gene TRBJ1-1; D uncertain. The V end was cut by 2 bases, the J end by 3 bases, with 13 bases between. The CDR3 runs to 15 residues. From germline, CDR1 is SGHTA and CDR2 FQGNSA. The CDR3 coding sequence is TGTGCCAGCAGCTTAACGTCCTCTAGGGACACTGAAGCTTTCTTT. Protein sequence: CASSLTSSRDTEAFF.

This clonotype has more than one count but fewer than ten. V and J are TRBV9 and TRBJ1-1; D is unresolved. CDR1 is SGDLS, CDR2 YYNGEE, per germline. The V end was cut by 0 bases, the J end by 3 bases, with 9 bases between. The CDR3 has 14 amino acids. CDR3 bases: TGTGCCAGCAGCGTAGGTAACTGGGACACTGAAGCTTTCTTT. This gives the protein CASSVGNWDTEAFF.

This chain joins TRBV11-1 and TRBJ2-5; maybe TRBD2 (5 bases). Germline V lookup: CDR1 SGHAT, CDR2 FQDESV (reference sequence). The CDR3 has 15 residues. V was clipped by 7 bases and J by 2 bases, with 17 bases between them. The CDR3 sequence: CASTEDLASQETQYF. As DNA, the CDR3 is TGTGCCAGCACCGAGGACTTAGCTAGTCAAGAGACCCAGTACTTC. The whole variable domain, remainder taken from reference TRBV11-1 and TRBJ2-5, is EAEVAQSPRYKITEKSQAVAFWCDPISGHATLYWYRQILGQGPELLVQFQDESVVDDSQLPKDRFSAERLKGVDSTLKIQPAELGDSAMYLCASTEDLASQETQYFGPGTRLLVL.